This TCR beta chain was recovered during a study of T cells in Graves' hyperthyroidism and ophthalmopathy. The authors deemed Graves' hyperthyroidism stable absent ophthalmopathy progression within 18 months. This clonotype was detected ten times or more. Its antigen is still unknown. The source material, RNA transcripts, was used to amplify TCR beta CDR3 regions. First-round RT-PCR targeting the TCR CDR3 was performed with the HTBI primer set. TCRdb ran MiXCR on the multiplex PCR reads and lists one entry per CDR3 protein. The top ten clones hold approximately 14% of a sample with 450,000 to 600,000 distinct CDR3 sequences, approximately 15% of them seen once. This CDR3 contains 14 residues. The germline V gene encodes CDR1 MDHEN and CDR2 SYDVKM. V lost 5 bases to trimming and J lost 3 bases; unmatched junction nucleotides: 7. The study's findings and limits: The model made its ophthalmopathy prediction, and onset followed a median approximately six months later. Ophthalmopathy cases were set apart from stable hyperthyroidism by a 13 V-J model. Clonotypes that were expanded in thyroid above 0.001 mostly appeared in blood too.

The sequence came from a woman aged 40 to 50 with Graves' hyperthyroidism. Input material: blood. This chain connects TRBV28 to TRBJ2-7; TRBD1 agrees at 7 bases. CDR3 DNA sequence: TGTGCCAGCAGTCCTCCGACAGGGAACTACGAGCAGTACTTC. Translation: CASSPPTGNYEQYF.